This entry lists 8 T cell receptor beta chains sequenced from one sample in a study of cytomegalovirus exposure and HLA in healthy donors. The PCR was carried out with 60 Vbeta primers and 13 Jbeta primers. TCRdb's copy holds only in-frame clones and misses some; the assay was immunoSEQ multiplex PCR. The sample consists of approximately 53,000 clones, roughly 80% of them appearing once. The specimen sequenced was PBMCs. The receptors shown here come from a middle-aged woman in good health and CMV-seropositive.

The genes are TRBV9 and TRBJ2-7; 8 bases map to TRBD2. With V trimmed by 4 bases and J by 1 base, 7 bases remained unmatched. Germline CDR1 and CDR2: SGDLS and YYNGEE. The CDR3 spans 15 residues. CDR3 sequence: CASSPNSGASYEQYF. The CDR3 coding sequence is TGTGCCAGCAGCCCAAATAGCGGGGCATCCTACGAGCAGTACTTC.

This chain uses TRBV19 with TRBJ2-1, with D maybe TRBD1 (6 bases). In germline, CDR1 is LNHDA, CDR2 SQIVND (reference sequence). Trimming cost V 7 bases and J 7 bases, with 14 bases left between them. The CDR3 has 13 amino acids. CDR3 protein: CASTTTGWNEQFF. CDR3 nucleotides: TGTGCCAGTACCACCACAGGGTGGAATGAGCAGTTCTTC.

V and J are TRBV5-1 and TRBJ1-3, with D unclear. The germline V and J ends were trimmed by 1 base and 4 bases, with 12 bases remaining between them. The CDR3 runs 15 residues. Germline V gene lookup returns CDR1 SGHRS and CDR2 YFSETQ. This chain's CDR3 is CASSLTSTDGNTIYF. The CDR3 DNA reads as TGCGCCAGCAGCTTGACGTCCACAGACGGAAACACCATATATTTT.

The V gene is TRBV6-1, the J gene TRBJ2-7; 9 bases are a match to TRBD1. The CDR3 is made up of 14 amino acids. V lost 4 bases to trimming and J lost 6 bases; unmatched junction nucleotides: 7. CDR1 and CDR2 (germline): MNHNS, SASEGT. The CDR3, as DNA: TGTGCCAGCAGTGCCTCGACAGGGGGTGGCGAGCAGTACTTC. The encoded protein is CASSASTGGGEQYF.

V and J are TRBV21-1 and TRBJ1-2. TRBV21-1 is a pseudogene. This CDR3 spans 17 amino acids. The CDR3 spells CASSKALEGEEICGYTF. The CDR3 bases are TGTGCCAGCAGCAAAGCGCTAGAAGGTGAGGAGATCTGTGGCTACACCTTC.

This clone was detected only a few times. The chain uses TRBV6-1 and TRBJ2-1; TRBD1 matches at 12 bases. Per the germline V gene, CDR1 is MNHNS and CDR2 is SASEGT. The V segment lost 5 bases and the J segment 7 bases; nucleotides outside the gene matches: 3. This CDR3 contains 14 residues. This chain's CDR3 is CASSRDRGLNEQFF. The CDR3 DNA is TGTGCCAGCAGTCGGGACAGGGGGCTTAATGAGCAGTTCTTC.

This clone was seen a single time. The chain couples TRBV30 to TRBJ2-5; a weak D match, TRBD1 (5 bases). TRBJ2-7 explains the end of the DNA better; the J call may be wrong. Germline CDR1 is GTSNPN and CDR2 is SVGIG (reference sequence). This CDR3 spans 14 amino acids. CDR3 in amino acids: CAWSAGLGSYEQYF. CDR3 DNA: TGTGCCTGGAGTGCAGGGCTCGGCTCCTACGAGCAGTACTTC.

This rearrangement joins TRBV6-9 to TRBJ1-6, with 8 bases that match TRBD1. Germline CDR1 MNHGY, CDR2 SVAAGI. The CDR3 loop spans 20 amino acids. V was clipped by 4 bases and J by 7 bases; unmatched bases: 21. The CDR3 sequence is CASSCSRLAQDRAENSPLHF. In nucleotides, the CDR3 is TGTGCCAGCAGTTGTTCTAGATTGGCCCAGGACAGGGCGGAAAATTCACCCCTCCACTTT.